Reported below is one TCR beta chain. As handled by the study authors: Estimates of nucleated cell counts were drawn from the amplification of reference gene primers. Some clones are missing from TCRdb's copy, which holds only in-frame ones; the method was immunoSEQ multiplex PCR. The DNA gave D and trimming, while V, J and clone size come from that table. Among 250,000 to 350,000 clones listed, about nine tenths were seen once. The V gene lost 0 bases and the J gene lost 8 bases, with 14 bases spanning the gap. CDR1 is SGHKS and CDR2 is YYEKEE in the germline V gene (reference sequence). This CDR3 has 15 residues. This entry is derived from a study of blood T cell repertoires in COVID-19. Study-level background: PBMCs, B-cell-depleted T cells, or T cells provided the cDNA or gDNA that made up the material.

Followed over time, Seattle patients had been enrolled while infection was active. The clonotype comes from a woman between 25 and 40 years old with COVID-19, enrolled during active disease. Specimen: peripheral blood. This chain connects TRBV5-5 to TRBJ1-4; unclear D gene. The DNA for the CDR3 is TGTGCCAGCAGCTTGGCCGGGGTCGAGGCGGAAAAACTGTTTTTT. This translates into CASSLAGVEAEKLFF.